This T cell receptor beta chain was sequenced for a study of blood T cell repertoires in COVID-19. For the study at large: The United States, Italy and Spain provided the acute and convalescent COVID-19 samples.

As handled by the study authors: Estimates of nucleated cell counts were drawn from the amplification of reference gene primers. Sequencing was performed with immunoSEQ multiplex PCR; in TCRdb, only in-frame clones are kept and a portion is missing. V and J calls and clone size are given by that table; D and trimming were obtained from the DNA. The data hold hundreds of thousands of clones, with nearly 90% observed a single time. Trimming left V 4 bases short and J 0 bases short, with 5 bases between. CDR3 length: 12 amino acids. Germline CDR1 and CDR2: SGHDT and YYEEEE. The chain combines TRBV5-6 with TRBJ2-7; D is ambiguous. Sequencing was performed on peripheral blood. This sequence was found in a human donor in a cohort sampled during active COVID-19. CDR3 sequence: CASSLSSYEQYF. DNA for the CDR3: TGTGCCAGCAGCCTGTCCTCCTACGAGCAGTACTTC.